Presented here are 6 T cell receptor beta chains from one specimen sequenced in a study of shared clonotypes between healthy human individuals. Sequenced by immunoSEQ multiplex PCR; TCRdb stores in-frame clones only, minus some. The sample holds fewer than 600,000 clones; less than 85% are singletons and the top ten take about an eighth. What was sequenced was PBMCs. The receptors stem from a woman between 40 and 50 years old in good health. Some clones in this sample may be carry-over from other donors' samples.

The rearrangement uses TRBV2 and TRBJ2-2, with 8 bases identical to TRBD2. V trimming: 5 bases; J trimming: 5 bases; junction bases outside the gene matches: 7. The germline V gene encodes CDR1 SNHLY and CDR2 FYNNEI. CDR3 length equals 15 residues. The CDR3 DNA follows: TGTGCCAGCAGTAGGAGCGGGAGTGGGACCGGGGAGCTGTTTTTT. Encoded protein: CASSRSGSGTGELFF.

The J gene is TRBJ1-1, the V gene TRBV28; D is ambiguous. CDR3 length equals 15 residues. Trimming pared 7 bases from V and 1 base from J, leaving 16 bases between. The germline V gene encodes CDR1 MDHEN and CDR2 SYDVKM. The CDR3 here is CASTTAQTQNTEAFF. The CDR3 nucleotides are TGTGCCAGCACCACGGCGCAGACGCAGAACACTGAAGCTTTCTTT.

The chain is built from TRBV5-4 and TRBJ2-2; 8 bases fit TRBD2. Germline trimming cut 0 bases from V and 7 bases from J; bases unmatched to any gene: 5. Germline lookup yields CDR1 SGHNT and CDR2 YYREEE (reference sequence). This CDR3 contains 15 residues. The CDR3 sequence is CASSLVRGGIGELFF. The DNA for the CDR3 is TGTGCCAGCAGCTTGGTCCGCGGGGGGATCGGGGAGCTGTTTTTT.

This clone was counted at least ten times. This sequence joins TRBV7-2 and TRBJ2-3; perhaps TRBD2 as D (5 bases). This CDR3 has 15 amino acids. Germline lookup yields CDR1 SGHTA and CDR2 FQGNSA. V was clipped by 2 bases and J by 0 bases, with 9 bases between them. Here the CDR3 DNA reads TGTGCCAGCAGCTTACAAGCGGTTAGCACAGATACGCAGTATTTT. Its translation is CASSLQAVSTDTQYF.

CDR3 in amino acids: CASSVGREGDTQYF. The DNA of the CDR3 is TGTGCCAGCAGCGTAGGCAGGGAGGGAGATACGCAGTATTTT. This rearrangement joins TRBV9 to TRBJ2-3; TRBD2 matches 7 bases. The CDR3 has 14 amino acids. Trimming removed 0 bases from V and 5 bases from J; junction bases left unmatched: 3. Germline values: CDR1 SGDLS, CDR2 YYNGEE. The full variable domain, completed using reference TRBV9 and TRBJ2-3, is DSGVTQTPKHLITATGQRVTLRCSPRSGDLSVYWYQQSLDQGLQFLIQYYNGEERAKGNILERFSAQQFPDLHSELNLSSLELGDSALYFCASSVGREGDTQYFGPGTRLTVL.

CDR3 residues: CASGPGDSYNEQFF. In nucleotides, the CDR3 is TGTGCCAGCGGGCCCGGGGATTCCTACAATGAGCAGTTCTTC. V gene TRBV28 combines with J gene TRBJ2-1; D might be TRBD2 (5 bases). There are 14 residues in the CDR3. The V end was cut by 8 bases, the J end by 1 base, with 12 bases between. From germline, CDR1 is MDHEN and CDR2 SYDVKM.